Listed below are T cell receptor beta chains from one sample, sequenced in a study of T cell responses to AZD1222 COVID-19 vaccine. Sequenced by immunoSEQ multiplex PCR; TCRdb stores in-frame clones only, minus some. Of approximately 120,000 clones detected, roughly nine tenths appear once; the ten largest clones hold less than 9.5%. Sequences were derived from peripheral blood, sampled on day 0 of AZD1222 vaccination. The origin of the receptors is an adult in good health. CDR3s include the opening cysteine and the closing phenylalanine or tryptophan. Each record gives: V gene, J gene, clone size, D gene, CDR3 DNA, CDR3 protein. D genes are given only for firm matches. Rows give clone size only sometimes, using once, few, many, or a class for an expanded clone.

V: TRBV13
J: TRBJ1-3
size: .
D: .
DNA: TGTGCCAGCAGCGCCAGCCCCTCGGCAGGAGCCTATTTT
CDR3: CASSASPSAGAYF

V: TRBV28
J: TRBJ2-1
size: once
D: .
DNA: TGTGCCCTGAGGGGGAACAATGAGCAGTTCTTC
CDR3: CALRGNNEQFF

V: TRBV7-8
J: TRBJ1-4
size: .
D: TRBD1
DNA: TGTGCCAGCAGCCGGGACAGGGGGCGTGAAAAACTGTTTTTT
CDR3: CASSRDRGREKLFF

V: TRBV5-1
J: TRBJ2-6
size: once
D: .
DNA: TGCGCCAGCAGCTTGGGGGGTATAGCCAACGTCCTGACTTTC
CDR3: CASSLGGIANVLTF

V: TRBV4-2
J: TRBJ2-1
size: .
D: TRBD2
DNA: TGTGCCAGCAGCCGCACGAGCGGGAAACACAATGAGCAGTTCTTC
CDR3: CASSRTSGKHNEQFF

V: TRBV7-9
J: TRBJ2-5
size: .
D: .
DNA: TGTGCCAGCAGCCAGGAGGGGGTCCAAGAGACCCAGTACTTC
CDR3: CASSQEGVQETQYF

V: TRBV2
J: TRBJ2-6
size: .
D: .
DNA: TGTGCCAGCAGTAGACAGGAGGCTGGGGCCAACGTCCTGACTTTC
CDR3: CASSRQEAGANVLTF

V: TRBV7-2
J: TRBJ2-3
size: .
D: .
DNA: TGTGCCAGCAGCCTAACCCAACTTACAGATACGCAGTATTTT
CDR3: CASSLTQLTDTQYF

V: TRBV6-6
J: TRBJ2-3
size: .
D: .
DNA: TGTGCCAGCGCCGGCGCACAAACAGATACGCAGTATTTT
CDR3: CASAGAQTDTQYF

V: TRBV5-8
J: TRBJ1-5
size: .
D: .
DNA: TGTGCCAGCAGCTTTGATCCAGGGAGTTATCAGCCCCAGCATTTT
CDR3: CASSFDPGSYQPQHF

V: TRBV4-1
J: TRBJ2-7
size: .
D: .
DNA: TGCGCCAGCAGCCAAGGGGGCCCGGGGCAGGTCGAGCAGTACTTC
CDR3: CASSQGGPGQVEQYF

V: TRBV2
J: TRBJ1-1
size: .
D: .
DNA: TGTGCCAGCATGTATGACACTGAAGCTTTCTTT
CDR3: CASMYDTEAFF

V: TRBV9
J: TRBJ2-7
size: many
D: TRBD2
DNA: TGTGCCAGCAGCGTGGGACTAGCAGACGAGCAGTACTTC
CDR3: CASSVGLADEQYF

V: TRBV7-2
J: TRBJ2-5
size: .
D: .
DNA: TGTGCCAGCAGCCCCCGGCGGGGACAAGAGACCCAGTACTTC
CDR3: CASSPRRGQETQYF

V: TRBV2
J: TRBJ2-1
size: once
D: .
DNA: TGTGCCAGCACCTCCGAGAGGGTTGAGCAGTTCTTC
CDR3: CASTSERVEQFF

V: TRBV29-1
J: TRBJ1-4
size: .
D: TRBD1
DNA: TGCAGCGTTGAGTGGGACAGTAATGAAAAACTGTTTTTT
CDR3: CSVEWDSNEKLFF

V: TRBV5-1
J: TRBJ2-2
size: once
D: TRBD2
DNA: TGCGCCAGCAGCTTAGCGGGGGGGAACACCGGGGAGCTGTTTTTT
CDR3: CASSLAGGNTGELFF

V: TRBV5-1
J: TRBJ2-3
size: .
D: .
DNA: TGCGCCAGCAGCCTGGGGGCAAATTTGAACACAGATACGCAGTATTTT
CDR3: CASSLGANLNTDTQYF

V: TRBV5-1
J: TRBJ2-3
size: .
D: .
DNA: TGCGCCAGCAGCCTGACACTTGTTAGCACAGATACGCAGTATTTT
CDR3: CASSLTLVSTDTQYF

V: TRBV6-7
J: TRBJ1-2
size: .
D: .
DNA: TGTGCCAGCAGTTACTCCCACCCAGCAAACTATGGCTACACCTTC
CDR3: CASSYSHPANYGYTF

V: TRBV10-1
J: TRBJ2-3
size: .
D: TRBD2
DNA: TGCGCCAGCAGTCTAGCGGGAGTTCCAGATACGCAGTATTTT
CDR3: CASSLAGVPDTQYF

V: TRBV18
J: TRBJ1-6
size: .
D: .
DNA: TGTGCCAGCTCATATGAAGGCGCGGGAAATTCACCCCTCCACTTT
CDR3: CASSYEGAGNSPLHF

V: TRBV7-2
J: TRBJ1-1
size: .
D: .
DNA: TGTGCCAGCAGCTTCGCGGGGGTGAATGCTGAAGCTTTCTTT
CDR3: CASSFAGVNAEAFF

V: TRBV4-1
J: TRBJ2-1
size: .
D: TRBD1
DNA: TGCGCCAGCAGCCAAAGGGGGACAGGGATCAACAATGAGCAGTTCTTC
CDR3: CASSQRGTGINNEQFF

V: TRBV7-2
J: TRBJ1-1
size: few
D: TRBD1
DNA: TGTGCCAGCAGCCCTAGAGGACAGGGGAACACTGAAGCTTTCTTT
CDR3: CASSPRGQGNTEAFF

V: TRBV19
J: TRBJ2-7
size: .
D: .
DNA: TGTGCCTGCCGAAAAGACGCGGCAACCGTCTACGAGCAGTACTTC
CDR3: CACRKDAATVYEQYF

V: TRBV7-9
J: TRBJ1-1
size: .
D: .
DNA: TGTGCCAGCAGCGTGGAGGGGACTGAAGCTTTCTTT
CDR3: CASSVEGTEAFF

V: TRBV30
J: TRBJ1-2
size: .
D: .
DNA: TGTGCCTGGAGTGCGACAGAGAGCTATGGCTACACCTTC
CDR3: CAWSATESYGYTF

V: TRBV6-6
J: TRBJ1-5
size: .
D: .
DNA: TGTGCCAGCAGTTACACAGGTGTTTGGAATCAGCCCCAGCATTTT
CDR3: CASSYTGVWNQPQHF

V: TRBV27
J: TRBJ1-2
size: .
D: .
DNA: TGTGCCGCCCGGTGGGGGACCTTC
CDR3: CAARWGTF

V: TRBV7-7
J: TRBJ2-1
size: .
D: .
DNA: TGTGCTAGCAGCCCTAGCTCAGGCAATGAGCAGTTCTTC
CDR3: CASSPSSGNEQFF

V: TRBV2
J: TRBJ2-3
size: once
D: .
DNA: TGTGCCAGCAGTGAGGCGGCCACAGATACGCAGTATTTT
CDR3: CASSEAATDTQYF

V: TRBV14
J: TRBJ2-5
size: once
D: TRBD2
DNA: TGTGCCAGCAGCCAATGGACTAGCGGGAGGGGAGAGACCCAGTACTTC
CDR3: CASSQWTSGRGETQYF

V: TRBV3-1/TRBV3-2
J: TRBJ1-6
size: .
D: .
DNA: TGTGCCAGCAGCCAAGGTGGTGGGGGTATAGATTCACCCCTCCACTTT
CDR3: CASSQGGGGIDSPLHF

V: TRBV19
J: TRBJ2-6
size: .
D: TRBD1
DNA: TGTGCCAGTAGTATAGGGGACAGGATAACTGGGGCCAACGTCCTGACTTTC
CDR3: CASSIGDRITGANVLTF

V: TRBV18
J: TRBJ1-5
size: .
D: TRBD1
DNA: TGTGCCAGCCTACCCGGGACAGGGGGTAATCAGCCCCAGCATTTT
CDR3: CASLPGTGGNQPQHF

V: TRBV4-3
J: TRBJ2-1
size: .
D: TRBD2
DNA: TGCGCCAGCAGCCCCAGGACTAGCGGGGGGGGGTCCTACAATGAGCAGTTCTTC
CDR3: CASSPRTSGGGSYNEQFF

V: TRBV2
J: TRBJ1-5
size: .
D: TRBD1
DNA: TGTGCCAGCAGGTTCGGGACAGTGGCCAATCAGCCCCAGCATTTT
CDR3: CASRFGTVANQPQHF

V: TRBV29-1
J: TRBJ2-1
size: .
D: .
DNA: TGCAGCGTTTTAGGGACCGCTTGGGCCGGCAATGAGCAGTTCTTC
CDR3: CSVLGTAWAGNEQFF

V: TRBV12-3/TRBV12-4
J: TRBJ1-4
size: .
D: .
DNA: TGTGCCAGCAGTTTCCAGGGTAATGAAAAACTGTTTTTT
CDR3: CASSFQGNEKLFF

V: TRBV4-2
J: TRBJ2-7
size: .
D: .
DNA: TGTGCCAGCAGCCAGAGAGGCGGAGGCCTCTACGAGCAGTACTTC
CDR3: CASSQRGGGLYEQYF

V: TRBV6-2/TRBV6-3
J: TRBJ2-4
size: .
D: TRBD2
DNA: TGTGCCAGCAGTTACCGACTAGCGGGGGCCACCCAGTCCAAAAACATTCAGTACTTC
CDR3: CASSYRLAGATQSKNIQYF

V: TRBV3-1/TRBV3-2
J: TRBJ1-6
size: once
D: .
DNA: TGTGCCAGCAGCCTGGGGGGGCAGTCACCCCTCCACTTT
CDR3: CASSLGGQSPLHF

V: TRBV20-1
J: TRBJ1-4
size: .
D: .
DNA: TGCAGTGCTAGTCGACCCAATGAAAAACTGTTTTTT
CDR3: CSASRPNEKLFF

V: TRBV19
J: TRBJ1-1
size: .
D: .
DNA: TGTGCCAGTAGTATAGAGGCGACCCGGGGGGCTGAAGCTTTCTTT
CDR3: CASSIEATRGAEAFF

V: TRBV4-1
J: TRBJ1-2
size: .
D: TRBD1
DNA: TGCGCCAGCAGCCCATCGGACAGGCAAGGCTATGGCTACACCTTC
CDR3: CASSPSDRQGYGYTF

V: TRBV27
J: TRBJ1-6
size: .
D: TRBD1
DNA: TGTGCCAGCAGTCCCCGGACAGGGTTTGATTCACCCCTCCACTTT
CDR3: CASSPRTGFDSPLHF

V: TRBV6-1
J: TRBJ2-7
size: .
D: .
DNA: TGTGCCAGCAGTGAAGAAGGGTGGGGGTCCTACGAGCAGTACTTC
CDR3: CASSEEGWGSYEQYF

V: TRBV5-1
J: TRBJ1-1
size: .
D: .
DNA: TGCGCCAGCAGCTCCGTTGGGCTTAACACTGAAGCTTTCTTT
CDR3: CASSSVGLNTEAFF

V: TRBV7-8
J: TRBJ1-2
size: .
D: .
DNA: TGTGCCAGCAGCTTACTGGGTTATAACTATGGCTACACCTTC
CDR3: CASSLLGYNYGYTF

V: TRBV30
J: TRBJ1-1
size: .
D: .
DNA: TGTGCCTGGAGTAGGGGAACTGAAGCTTTCTTT
CDR3: CAWSRGTEAFF

V: TRBV30
J: TRBJ2-1
size: .
D: TRBD2
DNA: TGTGCCTGGAGGGAGGGACTATACAATGAGCAGTTCTTC
CDR3: CAWREGLYNEQFF

V: TRBV27
J: TRBJ1-2
size: .
D: .
DNA: TGTGCCAGCAGTTTATCGTGGTTAGGGGGGGCCGGCTATGGCTACACCTTC
CDR3: CASSLSWLGGAGYGYTF

V: TRBV24-1
J: TRBJ2-1
size: once
D: .
DNA: TGTGCCACCAGTGATTGGGGTAGGGAGGATGAGCAGTTCTTC
CDR3: CATSDWGREDEQFF

V: TRBV10-1
J: TRBJ2-7
size: .
D: .
DNA: TGCGCCAGCAGTGAAGGTGGGAGCTCCTACGAGCAGTACTTC
CDR3: CASSEGGSSYEQYF

V: TRBV27
J: TRBJ2-7
size: .
D: TRBD2
DNA: TGTGCCAGCAGTTCCCCCGGGACTACCGGGTTGGGGCAGTACTTC
CDR3: CASSSPGTTGLGQYF

V: TRBV20-1
J: TRBJ2-3
size: once
D: TRBD2
DNA: TGCAGTGCTAGTTACGTTAGGGCGGGAGGGGTTCCCACAGATACGCAGTATTTT
CDR3: CSASYVRAGGVPTDTQYF

V: TRBV4-3
J: TRBJ1-1
size: .
D: .
DNA: TGCGCCAGCAGCCAGAGAGGGGGGGACACTGAAGCTTTCTTT
CDR3: CASSQRGGDTEAFF

V: TRBV19
J: TRBJ1-1
size: once
D: .
DNA: TGTGCCAGTAGTACCGCCCGGCTTGAAGCTTTCTTT
CDR3: CASSTARLEAFF